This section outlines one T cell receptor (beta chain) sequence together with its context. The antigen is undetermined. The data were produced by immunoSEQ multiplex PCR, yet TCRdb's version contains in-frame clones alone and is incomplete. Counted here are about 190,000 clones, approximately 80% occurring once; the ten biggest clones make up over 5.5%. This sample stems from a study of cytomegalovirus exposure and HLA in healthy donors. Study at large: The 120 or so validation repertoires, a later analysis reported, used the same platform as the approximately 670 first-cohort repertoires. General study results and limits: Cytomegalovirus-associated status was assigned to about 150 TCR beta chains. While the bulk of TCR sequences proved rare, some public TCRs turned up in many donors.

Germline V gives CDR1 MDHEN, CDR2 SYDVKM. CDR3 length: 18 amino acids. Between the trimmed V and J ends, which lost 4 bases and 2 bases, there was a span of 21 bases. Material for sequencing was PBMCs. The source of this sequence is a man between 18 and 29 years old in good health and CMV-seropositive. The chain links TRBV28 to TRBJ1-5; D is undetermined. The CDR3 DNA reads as TGTGCCAGCAGTTCCGGGGTCCTCGGTTTTGTGGGCAATCAGCCCCAGCATTTT. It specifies CASSSGVLGFVGNQPQHF.